Sequencing of this TCR beta chain was carried out in a study of cytomegalovirus exposure and HLA in healthy donors (dated by TCRdb to about 2017). Broadly, across the study: A later analysis indicated that the roughly 120 validation repertoires were generated on the platform also employed for the 700 or so repertoires of the first cohort. The study was designed to test whether signatures of past pathogen exposure could be identified by cataloging public T cell receptors. Along with the roughly 710-subject first cohort, a separate validation cohort of more than 90 different subjects was used. To predict cytomegalovirus infection status, the study brought together high-throughput TCR immunosequencing, statistical association of individual TCRs with disease status, and machine learning. Study-wide conclusions, independent of this receptor: All 120 or so repertoires were used to score co-occurrence in the validation cohort in a later analysis, because that analysis had no HLA typing for the cohort. Across donors, most TCR sequences were observed very rarely, whereas some public TCRs were present in many individuals. It was suggested by the authors that the approach could potentially be generalized to other disease states and immunological phenotypes. In both the original and validation cohorts, the classifier was reported to diagnose cytomegalovirus status with high specificity and sensitivity. A later analysis found that TCRs clustered in the first cohort also tended to co-occur in the 120 validation repertoires, with approximately 95% of cluster scores above 0. In the study, about 150 TCR beta chains were listed as associated with cytomegalovirus. Three of the identified cytomegalovirus-associated TCR beta chains were confirmed in vitro to be specific for cytomegalovirus antigens.

Points on this clone: Its binding antigen is unknown. Per-nucleotide qualities are absent, and no much larger clonotype sits a single base away.

Library generation was performed with the immunoSEQ multiplex PCR assay. Per the original workflow: A statistical classification framework was built to diagnose cytomegalovirus status from the catalog of TCR beta chain sequences. TCRdb retrieved this table from immuneACCESS and kept in-frame rearrangements only. Not all clones are present; in checked studies, unresolved V genes account for under half, and no reason is known for the remainder. For V, J and clone size, that table is used; D and trimming come from the DNA. Recorded for this sample are more than 250,000 clones; roughly nine tenths of them occurred a single time. The top ten clones comprise approximately 1.2% of the sample. Donors formed part of the validation cohort, which comprised 120 subjects and was distinct from the first cohort of fewer than 750 subjects. The receptor was isolated from a woman aged 25 to 39 in good health and CMV-seropositive. The sequenced sample was PBMCs.

The CDR3 has the sequence CASSPPGLSYEQYF. The sequenced DNA: TGTGCCAGCAGTCCCCCAGGTCTTTCCTACGAGCAGTACTTC. The sequence links TRBV6-5 to TRBJ2-7; too little of a D gene remains to name it. Based on the germline V gene, the CDR1 and CDR2 sequences are MNHEY and SVGAGI. Trimming costs V 5 bases and J 1 base, and their ends lie 12 bases apart. The cysteine opens and the phenylalanine closes a CDR3 of 14 amino acids. This entry keeps only the CDR3 DNA: 42 bases, framed from base 1.